The T cell receptor (beta chain) under discussion was sequenced for a study of T cells after posttransplantation cyclophosphamide. Cyclophosphamide on days +3 and +4 followed busulfan-fludarabine conditioning and a marrow graft. Study-wide results and limits: TRB clonality was highly associated with recipient CMV seropositivity and reactivation. Donor CD8+ memory clones often dominated recipient blood repertoires at later times. Skin or GI-infiltrating T cells shared few TRB sequences with blood.

Deletions cut 6 bases from V and 1 base from J, with 15 bases between. This CDR3 has 15 residues. Per germline, CDR1 MNHEY and CDR2 SMNVEV (reference sequence). Generated by immunoSEQ multiplex PCR, the TCRdb table keeps only in-frame clones and is missing some. The repertoire has 15,000 to 20,000 clones, about 90% of them found once; the top ten carry 0.45% to 0.65%. Concerning this clone: Its antigen is unknown.

The material was CD4+ T cells sorted from blood, obtained after allogeneic stem cell transplant with posttransplant cyclophosphamide. This receptor was identified in a male patient aged 55 to 69 who received an allogeneic stem cell transplant from a related donor and was CMV-positive. Among the T cells, some may be from the graft donor. This chain connects TRBV27 to TRBJ2-5, with D tentatively TRBD1 (9 bases). The CDR3 here is CASRLAGQGQETQYF. DNA of the CDR3: TGTGCCAGCAGATTAGCGGGACAGGGCCAAGAGACCCAGTACTTC.